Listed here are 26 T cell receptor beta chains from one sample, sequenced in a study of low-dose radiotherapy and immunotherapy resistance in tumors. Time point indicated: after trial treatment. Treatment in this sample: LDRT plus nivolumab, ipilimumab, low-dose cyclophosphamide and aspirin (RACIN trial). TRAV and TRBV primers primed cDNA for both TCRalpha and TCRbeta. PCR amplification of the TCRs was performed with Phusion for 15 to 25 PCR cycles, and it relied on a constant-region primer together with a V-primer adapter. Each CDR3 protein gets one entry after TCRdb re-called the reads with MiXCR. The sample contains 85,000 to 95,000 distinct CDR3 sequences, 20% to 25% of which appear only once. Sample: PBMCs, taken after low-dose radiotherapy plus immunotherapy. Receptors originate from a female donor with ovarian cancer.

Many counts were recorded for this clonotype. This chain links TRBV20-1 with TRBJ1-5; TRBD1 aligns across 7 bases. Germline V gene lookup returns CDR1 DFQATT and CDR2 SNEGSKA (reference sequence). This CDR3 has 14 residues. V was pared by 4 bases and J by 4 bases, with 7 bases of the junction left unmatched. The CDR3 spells CSAMTGKANQPQHF. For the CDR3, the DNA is TGCAGTGCTATGACAGGGAAGGCTAATCAGCCCCAGCATTTT.

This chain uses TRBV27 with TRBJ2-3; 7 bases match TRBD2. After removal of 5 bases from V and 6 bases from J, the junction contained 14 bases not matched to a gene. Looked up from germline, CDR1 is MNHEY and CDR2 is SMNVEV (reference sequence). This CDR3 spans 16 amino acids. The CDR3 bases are TGTGCCAGCAGTGCCAACCTGGGCGGGAGTTCGGATACGCAGTATTTT. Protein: CASSANLGGSSDTQYF.

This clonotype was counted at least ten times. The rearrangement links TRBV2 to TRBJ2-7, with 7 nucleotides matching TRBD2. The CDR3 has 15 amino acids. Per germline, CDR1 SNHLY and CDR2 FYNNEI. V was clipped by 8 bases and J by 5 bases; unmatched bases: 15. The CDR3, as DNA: TGTGCCAGCGGGAGGGAACAGACACGGGCCCACGAGCAGTACTTC. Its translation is CASGREQTRAHEQYF.

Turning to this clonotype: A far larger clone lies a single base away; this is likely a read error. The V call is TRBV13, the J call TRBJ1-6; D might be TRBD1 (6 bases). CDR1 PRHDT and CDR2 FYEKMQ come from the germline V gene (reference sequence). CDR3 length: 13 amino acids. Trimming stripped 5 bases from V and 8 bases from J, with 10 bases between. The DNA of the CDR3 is TGTGCCAGCAGCGAAGGGGGGGATTCACCCCTCCACTTT. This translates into CASSEGGDSPLHF.

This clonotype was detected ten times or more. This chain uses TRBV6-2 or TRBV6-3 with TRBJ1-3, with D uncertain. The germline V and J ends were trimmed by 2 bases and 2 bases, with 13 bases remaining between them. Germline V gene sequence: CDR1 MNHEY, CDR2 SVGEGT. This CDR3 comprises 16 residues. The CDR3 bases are TGTGCCAGCAGTTACCGGACGCCTGCTGCTGGAAACACCATATATTTT. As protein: CASSYRTPAAGNTIYF.

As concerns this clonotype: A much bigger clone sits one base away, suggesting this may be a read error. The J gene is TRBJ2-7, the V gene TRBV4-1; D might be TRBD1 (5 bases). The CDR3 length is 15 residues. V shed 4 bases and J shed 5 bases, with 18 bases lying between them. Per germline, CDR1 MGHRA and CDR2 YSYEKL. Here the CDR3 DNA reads TGCGCCAGCAGCCCAGAACAGACAGAGAAGAACGAGCAGTACTTC. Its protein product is CASSPEQTEKNEQYF.

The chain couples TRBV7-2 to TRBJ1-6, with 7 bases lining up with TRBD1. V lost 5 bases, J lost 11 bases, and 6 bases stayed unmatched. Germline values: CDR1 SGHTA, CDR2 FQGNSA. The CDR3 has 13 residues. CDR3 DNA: TGTGCCAGCAGCGACGACAGGGTTGCACCCCTCCACTTT. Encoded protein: CASSDDRVAPLHF.

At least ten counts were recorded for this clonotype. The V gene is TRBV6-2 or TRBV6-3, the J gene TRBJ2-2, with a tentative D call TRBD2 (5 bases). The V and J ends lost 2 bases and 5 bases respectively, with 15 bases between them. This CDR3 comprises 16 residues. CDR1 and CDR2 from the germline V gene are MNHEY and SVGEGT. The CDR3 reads CASSYGLMGVTGELFF. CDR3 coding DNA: TGTGCCAGCAGTTACGGGCTAATGGGAGTAACCGGGGAGCTGTTTTTT.

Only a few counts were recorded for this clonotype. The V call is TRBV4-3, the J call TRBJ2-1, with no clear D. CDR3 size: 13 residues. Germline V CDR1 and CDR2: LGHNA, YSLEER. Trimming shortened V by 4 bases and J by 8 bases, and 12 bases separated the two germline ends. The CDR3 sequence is CASSLQRRDEQFF. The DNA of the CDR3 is TGCGCCAGCAGCCTCCAGCGACGGGATGAGCAGTTCTTC.

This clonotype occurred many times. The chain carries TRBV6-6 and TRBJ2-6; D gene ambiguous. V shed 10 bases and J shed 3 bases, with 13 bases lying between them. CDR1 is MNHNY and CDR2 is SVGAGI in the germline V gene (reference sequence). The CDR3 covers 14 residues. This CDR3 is CATTAPGGANVLTF. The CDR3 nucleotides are TGTGCCACCACCGCCCCCGGTGGGGCCAACGTCCTGACTTTC.

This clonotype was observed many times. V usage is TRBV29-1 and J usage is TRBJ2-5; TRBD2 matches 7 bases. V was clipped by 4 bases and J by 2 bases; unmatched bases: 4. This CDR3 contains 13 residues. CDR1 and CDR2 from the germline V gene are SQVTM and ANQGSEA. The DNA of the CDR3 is TGCAGCGTTGCTCCGGGGGGTCAAGAGACCCAGTACTTC. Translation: CSVAPGGQETQYF.

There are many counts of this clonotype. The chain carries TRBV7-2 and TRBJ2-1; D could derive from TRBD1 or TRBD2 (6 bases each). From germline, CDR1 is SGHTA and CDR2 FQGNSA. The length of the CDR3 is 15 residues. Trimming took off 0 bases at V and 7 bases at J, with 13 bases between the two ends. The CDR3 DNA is TGTGCCAGCAGCTTAGCGGGGGGCGCGTCGAATGAGCAGTTCTTC. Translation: CASSLAGGASNEQFF.

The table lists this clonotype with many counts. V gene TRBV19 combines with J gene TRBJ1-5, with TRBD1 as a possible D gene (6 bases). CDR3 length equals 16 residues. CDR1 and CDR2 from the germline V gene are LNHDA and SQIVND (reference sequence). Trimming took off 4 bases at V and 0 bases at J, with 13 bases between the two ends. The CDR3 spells CASSKTGQNSNQPQHF. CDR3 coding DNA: TGTGCCAGTAGTAAAACAGGGCAGAATAGCAATCAGCCCCAGCATTTT.

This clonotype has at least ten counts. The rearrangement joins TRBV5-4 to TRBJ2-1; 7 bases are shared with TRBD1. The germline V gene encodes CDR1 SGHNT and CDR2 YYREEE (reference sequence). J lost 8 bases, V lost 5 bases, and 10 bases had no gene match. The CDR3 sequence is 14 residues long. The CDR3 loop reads CASSRGQAWDEQFF. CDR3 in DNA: TGTGCCAGCAGTCGTGGACAGGCTTGGGATGAGCAGTTCTTC.

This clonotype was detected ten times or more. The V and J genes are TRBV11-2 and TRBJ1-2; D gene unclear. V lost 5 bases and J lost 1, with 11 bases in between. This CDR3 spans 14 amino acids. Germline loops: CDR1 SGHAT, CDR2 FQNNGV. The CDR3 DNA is TGTGCCAGCAGCCCCGCTTACATTAACTATGGCTACACCTTC. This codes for CASSPAYINYGYTF.

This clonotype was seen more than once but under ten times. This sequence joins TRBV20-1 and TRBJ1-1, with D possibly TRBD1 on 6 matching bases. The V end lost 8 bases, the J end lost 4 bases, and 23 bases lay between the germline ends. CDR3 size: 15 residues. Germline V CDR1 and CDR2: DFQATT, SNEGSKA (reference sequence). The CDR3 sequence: CSYPAAGGLGTEAFF. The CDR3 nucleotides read TGCAGTTATCCAGCCGCCGGGGGGCTAGGCACTGAAGCTTTCTTT.

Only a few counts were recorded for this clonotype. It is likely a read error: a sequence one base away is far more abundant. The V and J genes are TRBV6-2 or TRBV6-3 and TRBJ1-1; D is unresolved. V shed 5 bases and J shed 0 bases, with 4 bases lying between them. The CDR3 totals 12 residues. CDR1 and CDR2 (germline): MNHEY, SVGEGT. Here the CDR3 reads CASSGVNTEAFF. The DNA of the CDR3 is TGTGCCAGCAGTGGAGTGAACACTGAAGCTTTCTTT.

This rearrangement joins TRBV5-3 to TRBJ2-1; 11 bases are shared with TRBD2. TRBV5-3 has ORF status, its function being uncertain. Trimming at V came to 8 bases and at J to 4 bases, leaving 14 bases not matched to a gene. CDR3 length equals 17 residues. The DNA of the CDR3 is TGTGCCAGCAGCCCCGTGTCGGGGACTAGCGGTTACAATGAGCAGTTCTTC. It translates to CASSPVSGTSGYNEQFF.

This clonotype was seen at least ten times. The CDR3 reads CASSPLRTNTGELFF. As DNA, the CDR3 is TGTGCCAGCAGCCCCCTACGGACGAACACCGGGGAGCTGTTTTTT. V is TRBV9 and J is TRBJ2-2; D uncertain. This CDR3 comprises 15 residues. Germline CDR1 reads SGDLS; CDR2 reads YYNGEE. Trimming took off 4 bases at V and 0 bases at J, with 10 bases between the two ends. Full variable domain (outside the CDR3, taken from reference TRBV9 and TRBJ2-2): DSGVTQTPKHLITATGQRVTLRCSPRSGDLSVYWYQQSLDQGLQFLIQYYNGEERAKGNILERFSAQQFPDLHSELNLSSLELGDSALYFCASSPLRTNTGELFFGEGSRLTVL.

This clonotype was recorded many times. The CDR3 bases are TGTGCCAGTAGGTCTGGAAACACCATATATTTT. It specifies CASRSGNTIYF. The chain recombines TRBV19 with TRBJ1-3; D remains ambiguous. The CDR3 spans 11 residues. Germline V gene data show CDR1 as LNHDA and CDR2 as SQIVND (reference sequence). V gave up 6 bases and J gave up 1 base, with 1 base separating them.

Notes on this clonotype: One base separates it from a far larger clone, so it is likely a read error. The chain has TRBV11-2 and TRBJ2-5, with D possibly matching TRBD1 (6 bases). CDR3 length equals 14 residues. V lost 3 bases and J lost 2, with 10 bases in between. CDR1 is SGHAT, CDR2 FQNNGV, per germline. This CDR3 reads CASSLGTLQETQYF. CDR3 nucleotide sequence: TGTGCCAGCAGCTTGGGGACACTTCAAGAGACCCAGTACTTC.

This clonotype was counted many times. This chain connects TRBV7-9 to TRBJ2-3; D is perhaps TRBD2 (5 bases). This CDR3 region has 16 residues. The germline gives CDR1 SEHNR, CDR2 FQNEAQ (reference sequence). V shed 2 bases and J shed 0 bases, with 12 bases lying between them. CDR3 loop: CASSLSGSTSTDTQYF. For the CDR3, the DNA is TGTGCCAGCAGCTTATCTGGGAGCACGAGCACAGATACGCAGTATTTT. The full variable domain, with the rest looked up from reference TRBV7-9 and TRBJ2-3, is DTGVSQNPRHKITKRGQNVTFRCDPISEHNRLYWYRQTLGQGPEFLTYFQNEAQLEKSRLLSDRFSAERPKGSFSTLEIQRTEQGDSAMYLCASSLSGSTSTDTQYFGPGTRLTVL.

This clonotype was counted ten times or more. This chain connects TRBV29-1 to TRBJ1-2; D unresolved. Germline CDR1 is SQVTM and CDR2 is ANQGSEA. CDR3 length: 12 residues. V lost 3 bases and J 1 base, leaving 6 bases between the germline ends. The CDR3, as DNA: TGCAGCGTTGATCGCAGTAACTATGGCTACACCTTC. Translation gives CSVDRSNYGYTF.

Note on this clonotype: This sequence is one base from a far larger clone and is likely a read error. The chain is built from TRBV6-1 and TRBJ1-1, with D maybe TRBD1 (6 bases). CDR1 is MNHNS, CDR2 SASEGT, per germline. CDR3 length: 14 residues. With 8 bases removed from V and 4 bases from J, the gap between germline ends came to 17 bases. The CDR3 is CASLLLEGGTEAFF. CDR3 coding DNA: TGTGCCAGCCTACTGTTGGAAGGGGGCACTGAAGCTTTCTTT.

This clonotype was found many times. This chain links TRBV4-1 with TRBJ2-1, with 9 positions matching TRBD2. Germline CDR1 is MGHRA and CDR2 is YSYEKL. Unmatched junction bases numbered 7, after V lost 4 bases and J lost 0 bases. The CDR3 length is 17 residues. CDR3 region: CASSPLAGGSSYNEQFF. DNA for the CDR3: TGCGCCAGCAGCCCTCTGGCGGGAGGGAGCTCCTACAATGAGCAGTTCTTC.

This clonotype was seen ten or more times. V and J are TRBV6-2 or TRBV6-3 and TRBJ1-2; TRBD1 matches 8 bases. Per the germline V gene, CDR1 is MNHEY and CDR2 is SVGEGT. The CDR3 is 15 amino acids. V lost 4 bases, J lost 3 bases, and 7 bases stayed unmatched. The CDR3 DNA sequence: TGTGCCAGCAGTTCGACAGGGGAACCCTACTATGGCTACACCTTC. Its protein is CASSSTGEPYYGYTF.